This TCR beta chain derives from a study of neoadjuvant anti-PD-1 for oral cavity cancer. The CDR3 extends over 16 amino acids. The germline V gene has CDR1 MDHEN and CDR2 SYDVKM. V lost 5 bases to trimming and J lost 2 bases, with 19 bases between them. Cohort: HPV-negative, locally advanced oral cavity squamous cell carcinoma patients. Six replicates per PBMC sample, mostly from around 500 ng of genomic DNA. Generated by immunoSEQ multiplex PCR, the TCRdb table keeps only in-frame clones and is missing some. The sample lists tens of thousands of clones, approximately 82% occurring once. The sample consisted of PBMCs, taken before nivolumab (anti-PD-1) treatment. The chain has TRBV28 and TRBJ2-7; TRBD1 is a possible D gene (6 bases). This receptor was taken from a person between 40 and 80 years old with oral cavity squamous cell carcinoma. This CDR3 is CASSPSGWGRPYEQYF. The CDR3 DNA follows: TGTGCCAGCAGTCCCTCTGGTTGGGGGCGGCCCTACGAGCAGTACTTC.